Below, one T cell receptor (beta chain) is given with its context. TCRdb's copy holds only in-frame clones and misses some; the assay was immunoSEQ multiplex PCR. The profile shows 37,000 or so clones, 30% to 40% of them singletons. These data are taken from a study of neoadjuvant anti-PD-1 for oral cavity cancer. Study context: Patients without progression got a fourth dose around day 43.

Time point indicated: after neoadjuvant nivolumab, at surgical resection. V lost 3 bases and J lost 4, with 3 bases in between. The CDR3 loop spans 11 amino acids. Germline assignment: CDR1 SNHLY and CDR2 FYNNEI. The sample in question was tumor tissue, obtained after nivolumab (anti-PD-1) treatment. The chain has TRBV2 and TRBJ2-5, with D unclear. The source is a person aged 35 to 85 with oral cavity squamous cell carcinoma. The CDR3 sequence: CASSDPETQYF. DNA of the CDR3: TGTGCCAGCAGTGACCCAGAGACCCAGTACTTC.